This T cell receptor (beta chain) stems from a study of CD8 T cells in Susac syndrome. CDR3 size: 13 residues. CDR1 is GTSNPN and CDR2 is SVGIG in the germline V gene (reference sequence). V gave up 1 base and J gave up 4 bases, with 10 bases separating them. Reverse transcription of roughly 0.5 to 1 ug RNA was performed with random hexamers. The method of amplification for TCR beta CDR3 was immunoSEQ multiplex PCR, covering 54 Vbeta and 13 Jbeta. TCRdb processed the immunoSEQ multiplex PCR reads anew with MiXCR; each CDR3 protein has one entry. The sample lists about 150,000 distinct CDR3 sequences, about 95% occurring once. The TEMRA cells underwent FACS enrichment, while the CD8+ and CD4+ T cells underwent negative isolation.

The rearrangement links TRBV30 to TRBJ1-1; D call uncertain. Sequencing was done on a sample of CD8+ T cells from PBMCs. This clonotype was sampled from a human donor with multiple sclerosis. The CDR3 nucleotides read TGTGCCTGGAGTGCCCCCCCCGGCACTGAAGCTTTCTTT. This gives the protein CAWSAPPGTEAFF.